The 14 T cell receptor beta chains below all came from one sample that was sequenced in a study of response to subunit inactivated influenza vaccine. TCRdb called the RT-PCR reads again in MiXCR, with one record for every CDR3 protein. The sample includes about 800,000 distinct CDR3 sequences, about 20% of them seen just once. Sequencing used PBMCs from blood, obtained around 5 days after vaccination. These receptors were collected from a man aged 45-65 years who received an inactivated influenza vaccine.

This clonotype was seen ten or more times. This chain links TRBV12-3 or TRBV12-4 with TRBJ2-1, with D perhaps assigned TRBD1 or TRBD2 (5 bases each). Trimming removed 3 bases from V and 4 bases from J, with 13 bases in between. This CDR3 spans 15 amino acids. Here the CDR3 reads CASSFKVGPYNEQFF. The CDR3 region has the DNA TGTGCCAGCAGTTTCAAGGTGGGACCTTACAATGAGCAGTTCTTC.

There are many counts of this clonotype. The rearrangement uses TRBV10-3 and TRBJ1-2, with 7 positions matching TRBD1. V lost 6 bases to trimming and J lost 2 bases; unmatched junction nucleotides: 6. CDR3 size: 14 residues. Germline-derived CDR1 and CDR2 are ENHRY and SYGVKD. This chain's CDR3 is CAISLQGTNYGYTF. The CDR3 DNA reads TGTGCCATCAGCCTACAGGGGACGAACTATGGCTACACCTTC.

The table lists this clonotype with a few counts. This sequence joins TRBV19 and TRBJ1-2; D unresolved. Germline V gene sequence: CDR1 LNHDA, CDR2 SQIVND (reference sequence). The CDR3 covers 13 residues. Trimming stripped 3 bases from V and 6 bases from J, with 11 bases between. The CDR3 spells CASSMLTGNGYTF. As DNA, the CDR3 is TGTGCCAGTAGTATGCTGACGGGGAATGGCTACACCTTC.

The V call is TRBV20-1, the J call TRBJ2-2, with 10 nucleotides matching TRBD2. The length of the CDR3 is 17 residues. The germline gives CDR1 DFQATT, CDR2 SNEGSKA (reference sequence). Losses at the gene ends were 0 bases for V and 2 bases for J; bases not matched to a gene: 6. The CDR3 DNA follows: TGCAGTGCTAGAGAGCCACTAGCGGGACTTAACACCGGGGAGCTGTTTTTT. Encoded protein: CSAREPLAGLNTGELFF.

This clonotype showed up just a few times. The chain uses TRBV7-9 and TRBJ1-2; D is undetermined. The CDR3 is 14 residues long. The V and J ends lost 7 bases and 3 bases respectively, with 15 bases between them. The germline gives CDR1 SEHNR, CDR2 FQNEAQ (reference sequence). The CDR3 loop is CASILAGSHYGYTF. CDR3 nucleotide sequence: TGTGCCAGCATCCTAGCGGGCTCGCACTATGGCTACACCTTC. Complete variable domain (other parts from reference TRBV7-9 and TRBJ1-2): DTGVSQNPRHKITKRGQNVTFRCDPISEHNRLYWYRQTLGQGPEFLTYFQNEAQLEKSRLLSDRFSAERPKGSFSTLEIQRTEQGDSAMYLCASILAGSHYGYTFGSGTRLTVV.

This clonotype was seen just once. The chain employs TRBV9 and TRBJ2-7, with TRBD2 as a possible D gene (6 bases). The CDR3 consists of 14 residues. Trimming removed 4 bases at V and 0 bases at J, with 11 bases between. In germline, CDR1 is SGDLS, CDR2 YYNGEE. The CDR3, as DNA: TGTGCCAGCAGCCGGGACTCCAACTCCTACGAGCAGTACTTC. Translating it yields CASSRDSNSYEQYF.

The chain couples TRBV7-9 to TRBJ2-1; D might be TRBD2 (6 bases). CDR3 length: 15 amino acids. From germline, CDR1 is SEHNR and CDR2 FQNEAQ (reference sequence). V lost 7 bases to trimming and J lost 1 base, with 14 bases between them. As DNA, the CDR3 is TGTGCCAGCAATCTACGCGCGGGATCCTACAATGAGCAGTTCTTC. Translated, it gives CASNLRAGSYNEQFF.

This sequence joins TRBV7-8 and TRBJ2-7; D could derive from TRBD1 or TRBD2 (5 bases each). Trimming removed 5 bases from V and 1 base from J, with 15 bases in between. The CDR3 covers 15 residues. Looked up from germline, CDR1 is SGHVS and CDR2 is FQNEAQ. This CDR3 reads CASSAGTDPSYEQYF. The CDR3 DNA reads TGTGCCAGCAGCGCAGGGACGGACCCTTCCTACGAGCAGTACTTC.

The CDR3 DNA reads as TGTGCCAGCGAAAGACAGCGGAATGAAAAACTGTTTTTT. This gives the protein CASERQRNEKLFF. V usage is TRBV6-1 and J usage is TRBJ1-4; a weak D match, TRBD1 (5 bases). The CDR3 extends over 13 amino acids. V was pared by 8 bases and J by 5 bases, with 12 bases between. Per the germline V gene, CDR1 is MNHNS and CDR2 is SASEGT.

This clonotype was seen many times. The chain links TRBV4-3 to TRBJ2-3, with TRBD2 identical over 10 bases. After removal of 1 base from V and 6 bases from J, the junction contained 10 bases not matched to a gene. The CDR3 runs 17 residues. The V gene's germline CDR1 is LGHNA and CDR2 YSLEER. CDR3 protein: CASSQGGLAGVWDTQYF. CDR3 DNA: TGCGCCAGCAGCCAAGGGGGTCTAGCGGGAGTTTGGGATACGCAGTATTTT.

This clonotype occurred once. The chain recombines TRBV20-1 with TRBJ2-7, with 9 bases fitting TRBD1. The V gene end was trimmed by 5 bases and the J gene end by 5 bases; junction bases not matched to a gene: 7. CDR3 length equals 13 residues. CDR1 is DFQATT and CDR2 is SNEGSKA in the germline V gene (reference sequence). The CDR3 DNA reads as TGCAGTGCTGAAAGGACAGGGGCTAACGAGCAGTACTTC. Its protein product is CSAERTGANEQYF.

The rearrangement links TRBV20-1 to TRBJ1-2, with D unresolved. Germline V gene data show CDR1 as DFQATT and CDR2 as SNEGSKA (reference sequence). Trimming left V 3 bases short and J 4 bases short, with 18 bases between. CDR3 length equals 15 residues. The DNA for the CDR3 is TGCAGTGCTAGGGATTTCCGAACGGAAGTCTATGGCTACACCTTC. This gives the protein CSARDFRTEVYGYTF.

Only a few counts were recorded for this clonotype. This sequence joins TRBV5-1 and TRBJ2-7; 8 bases align to TRBD1. Germline V gives CDR1 SGHRS, CDR2 YFSETQ. V gave up 5 bases and J gave up 6 bases; unmatched junction bases: 13. This CDR3 has 15 amino acids. Here the CDR3 reads CASRRLDRVDSEQYF. CDR3 bases: TGCGCCAGCAGAAGATTGGACAGGGTAGACTCCGAGCAGTACTTC.

The chain employs TRBV6-6 and TRBJ1-5; no definite D call. Between the trimmed V and J ends, which lost 7 bases and 4 bases, there was a span of 11 bases. The germline V gene encodes CDR1 MNHNY and CDR2 SVGAGI (reference sequence). CDR3 length equals 13 residues. CDR3 DNA: TGTGCCAGCAAACAGAACTTTAATCAGCCCCAGCATTTT. This translates into CASKQNFNQPQHF.